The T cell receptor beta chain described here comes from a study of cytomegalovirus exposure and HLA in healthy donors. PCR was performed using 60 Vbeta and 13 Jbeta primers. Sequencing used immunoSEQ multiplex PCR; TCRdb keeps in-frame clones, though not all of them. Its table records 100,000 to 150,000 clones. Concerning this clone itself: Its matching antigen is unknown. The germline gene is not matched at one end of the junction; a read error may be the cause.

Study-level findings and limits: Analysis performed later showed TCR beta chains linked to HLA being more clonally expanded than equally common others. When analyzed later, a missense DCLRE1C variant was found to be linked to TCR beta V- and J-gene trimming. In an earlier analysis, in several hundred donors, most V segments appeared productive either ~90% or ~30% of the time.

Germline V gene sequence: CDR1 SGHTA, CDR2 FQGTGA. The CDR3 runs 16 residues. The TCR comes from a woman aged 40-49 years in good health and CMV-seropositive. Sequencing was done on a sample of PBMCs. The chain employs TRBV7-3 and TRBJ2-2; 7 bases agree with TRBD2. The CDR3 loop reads CASSLTPGGNAGELFF. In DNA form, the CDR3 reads TGTGCCAGCAGCTTAACTCCCGGGGGGAACGCCGGGGAGCTGTTTTTT.